The clone carrying this TCR beta chain appeared many times. Its antigen is still unknown. TCRdb analysed the 5' RACE reads with MiXCR anew, one entry per CDR3 protein. The sample carries tens of thousands of distinct CDR3 sequences, around 10% recorded once. The CDR3 is 15 amino acids. Germline-derived CDR1 and CDR2 are SEHNR and FQNEAQ (reference sequence). With 5 bases removed from V and 11 bases from J, the gap between germline ends came to 22 bases. The source of the sample is a study of CD8 T cells in ankylosing spondylitis. Study-wide results and limits: In peripheral blood, disease-linked CD8+ clones occurred at relatively low frequencies. Ankylosing spondylitis blood appeared to carry a characteristic TCR beta motif of under ten highly homologous variants.

The sequence was obtained from a male donor with ankylosing spondylitis or in good health (not recorded which). The rearrangement links TRBV7-9 to TRBJ1-5; perhaps TRBD1 as D (5 bases). Sequenced input: blood, either unsorted or a sorted T cell fraction (not recorded which). The DNA for the CDR3 is TGTGCCAGCAGCCCCGATGGGGCCGGGGGGGGGTCCCAGCATTTT. It specifies CASSPDGAGGGSQHF. The entire variable domain, with the rest obtained from reference TRBV7-9 and TRBJ1-5, is as follows: DTGVSQNPRHKITKRGQNVTFRCDPISEHNRLYWYRQTLGQGPEFLTYFQNEAQLEKSRLLSDRFSAERPKGSFSTLEIQRTEQGDSAMYLCASSPDGAGGGSQHFGDGTRLSIL.